The 10 T cell receptor beta chains below were found in one sample sequenced in a study of blood T cell repertoires in COVID-19. Assay used: immunoSEQ multiplex PCR; TCRdb lists only in-frame clones, some missing. The sample yields around 160,000 clones, about four fifths seen once. Sequencing input: peripheral blood. Every receptor here comes from a man aged 55 to 70 with active or convalescent COVID-19.

This clone has only one observation. This sequence joins TRBV6-1 and TRBJ1-2, with D possibly TRBD1 on 5 matching bases. The length of the CDR3 is 14 residues. Germline V CDR1 and CDR2: MNHNS, SASEGT. Trimming took off 0 bases at V and 9 bases at J, with 14 bases between the two ends. CDR3 amino acids: CASSEAHRPRSYTF. In DNA form, the CDR3 reads TGTGCCAGCAGTGAAGCTCACAGGCCCAGGAGCTACACCTTC.

The chain links TRBV5-1 to TRBJ2-1, with 9 bases lining up with TRBD2. The CDR3 extends over 15 amino acids. J was trimmed by 6 bases and V by 0 bases; bases with no gene match: 4. Germline values: CDR1 SGHRS, CDR2 YFSETQ. The CDR3 nucleotides read TGCGCCAGCAGCTTGGCGGGACTAGCCTCCAATGAGCAGTTCTTC. Protein: CASSLAGLASNEQFF.

The CDR3 sequence: CASSERLSGDEQFF. The CDR3 coding sequence is TGTGCCAGCAGTGAAAGGTTGTCAGGGGATGAGCAGTTCTTC. The V and J genes are TRBV2 and TRBJ2-1, with D possibly being TRBD1 (6 bases). This CDR3 region has 14 residues. Germline assignment: CDR1 SNHLY and CDR2 FYNNEI. V was cut by 2 bases and J by 8 bases, with 13 bases left in between.

The chain has TRBV6-5 and TRBJ1-3; no firm D call. Trimming took off 2 bases at V and 0 bases at J, with 8 bases between the two ends. Germline CDR1 MNHEY, CDR2 SVGAGI. The CDR3 runs to 15 residues. The CDR3 coding sequence is TGTGCCAGCAGTTACAGGAGGGACTCTGGAAACACCATATATTTT. Translating it yields CASSYRRDSGNTIYF.

The chain has TRBV5-4 and TRBJ2-3; D is ambiguous. The CDR3 is made up of 17 amino acids. Germline CDR1 and CDR2: SGHNT and YYREEE (reference sequence). V was cut by 0 bases and J by 2 bases, with 16 bases left in between. In DNA, the CDR3 is TGTGCCAGCAGCTTGGCCAGTCGTAGCCCCTCCACAGATACGCAGTATTTT. This sequence encodes CASSLASRSPSTDTQYF.

This chain links TRBV10-3 with TRBJ1-2; 7 bases fit TRBD1. With 2 bases clipped from V and 4 bases from J, the junction kept 10 bases outside the gene matches. The CDR3 sequence is 16 residues long. CDR1 is ENHRY, CDR2 SYGVKD, per germline. CDR3 coding DNA: TGTGCCATCAGTGAGGGGGACAGCAGGGTAGGCTATGGCTACACCTTC. It encodes CAISEGDSRVGYGYTF.

The chain employs TRBV3-1 (or the pseudogene TRBV3-2) and TRBJ2-5; the match to TRBD2 covers 11 bases. Germline V lookup: CDR1 LGHDT, CDR2 YNNKEL (reference sequence). With V trimmed by 5 bases and J by 5 bases, 13 bases remained unmatched. The CDR3 totals 17 residues. CDR3 in DNA: TGTGCCAGCAGCTCCACCCTGGGACTAGCGGCAGGGGAGACCCAGTACTTC. Translation gives CASSSTLGLAAGETQYF.

As concerns this clone: This may be a read error, as it is one base from a much larger clone. The same CDR3 is also encoded by other DNA sequences in this sample. The genes are TRBV24-1 and TRBJ1-2; maybe TRBD1 (5 bases). The CDR3 runs to 13 residues. The germline gives CDR1 KGHDR, CDR2 SFDVKD. CDR3 in amino acids: CATSDRANYGYTF. Here the CDR3 DNA reads TGTGCCACCTCAGACAGAGCTAACTATGGCTATACCTTC.

This clone is medium-sized. This chain uses TRBV28 with TRBJ1-2; 10 nucleotides agree with TRBD1. Germline CDR1 MDHEN, CDR2 SYDVKM. The CDR3 loop spans 15 amino acids. Trimming cost V 5 bases and J 5 bases; bases outside gene matches: 8. In DNA form, the CDR3 reads TGTGCCAGCAGTCCCAGGACAGGGGGACTTTATGGCTACACCTTC. Its protein product is CASSPRTGGLYGYTF.

This chain uses TRBV6-1 with TRBJ1-6, with unresolved D. The V end was cut by 1 base, the J end by 7 bases, with 11 bases between. Germline CDR1 is MNHNS and CDR2 is SASEGT. This CDR3 comprises 15 residues. CDR3 residues: CASSEDGVRNSPLHF. CDR3 DNA sequence: TGTGCCAGCAGTGAAGACGGGGTGCGGAATTCACCCCTCCACTTT.